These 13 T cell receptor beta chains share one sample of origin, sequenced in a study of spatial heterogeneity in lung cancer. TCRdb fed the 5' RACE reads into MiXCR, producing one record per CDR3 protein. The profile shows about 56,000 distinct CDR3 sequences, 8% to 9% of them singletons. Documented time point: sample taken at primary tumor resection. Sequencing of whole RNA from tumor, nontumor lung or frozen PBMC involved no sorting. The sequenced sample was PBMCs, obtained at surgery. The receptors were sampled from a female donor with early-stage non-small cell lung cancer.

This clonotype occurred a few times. The CDR3: CASSEPTLPEAFF. The CDR3 nucleotides read TGTGCCAGCAGTGAACCAACTTTACCCGAAGCTTTCTTT. The chain has TRBV25-1 and TRBJ1-1; D not certain. The CDR3 runs 13 residues. V dropped 2 bases and J dropped 8 bases, with 12 bases sitting between them. Germline CDR1 and CDR2: MGHDK and SYGVNS.

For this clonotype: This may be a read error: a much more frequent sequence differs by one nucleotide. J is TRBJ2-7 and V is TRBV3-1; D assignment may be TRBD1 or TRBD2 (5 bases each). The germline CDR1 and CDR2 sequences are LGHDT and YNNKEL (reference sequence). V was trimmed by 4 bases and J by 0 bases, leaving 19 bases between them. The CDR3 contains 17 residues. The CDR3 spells CASSRGGWGSSSYEQYV. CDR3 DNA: TGTGCCAGCAGCCGAGGAGGCTGGGGGTCGAGCTCCTACGAGCAGTACGTC.

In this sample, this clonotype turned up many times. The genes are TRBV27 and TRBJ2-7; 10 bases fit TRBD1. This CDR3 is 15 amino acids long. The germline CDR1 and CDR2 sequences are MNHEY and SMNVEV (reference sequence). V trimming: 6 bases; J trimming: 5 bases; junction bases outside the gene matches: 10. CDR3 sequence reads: CASRPATGGRDEQYF. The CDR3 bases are TGTGCCAGCAGGCCAGCGACAGGGGGCAGGGACGAGCAGTACTTC.

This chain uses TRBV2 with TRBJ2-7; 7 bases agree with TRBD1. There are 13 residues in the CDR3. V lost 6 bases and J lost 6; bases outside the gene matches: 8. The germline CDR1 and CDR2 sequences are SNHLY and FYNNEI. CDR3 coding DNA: TGTGCCAGCAGCCTGACAGGGTCCGGCGAGCAGTACTTC. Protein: CASSLTGSGEQYF.

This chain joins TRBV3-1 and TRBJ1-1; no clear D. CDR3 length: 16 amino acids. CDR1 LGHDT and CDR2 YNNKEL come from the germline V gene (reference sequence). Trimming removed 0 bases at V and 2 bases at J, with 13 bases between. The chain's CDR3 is CASSQEGGSPNTEAFF. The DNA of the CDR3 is TGTGCCAGCAGCCAAGAGGGTGGCAGCCCTAACACTGAAGCTTTCTTT.

CDR3 nucleotide sequence: TGCGCCAGCAGCCCTAGCGGGGGCCCGGATACGCAGTATTTT. It yields the protein CASSPSGGPDTQYF. V and J are TRBV5-1 and TRBJ2-3, with 10 nucleotides matching TRBD2. The junction had 5 bases not matched to a gene; V was cut back by 4 bases and J by 6 bases. CDR1 SGHRS and CDR2 YFSETQ come from the germline V gene. CDR3 length: 14 amino acids.

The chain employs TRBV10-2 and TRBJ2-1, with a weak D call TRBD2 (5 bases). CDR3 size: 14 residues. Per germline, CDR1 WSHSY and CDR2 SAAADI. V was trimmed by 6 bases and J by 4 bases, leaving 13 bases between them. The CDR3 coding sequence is TGCGCCAGCAGACCAACTAGGTCTTACAATGAGCAGTTCTTC. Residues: CASRPTRSYNEQFF.

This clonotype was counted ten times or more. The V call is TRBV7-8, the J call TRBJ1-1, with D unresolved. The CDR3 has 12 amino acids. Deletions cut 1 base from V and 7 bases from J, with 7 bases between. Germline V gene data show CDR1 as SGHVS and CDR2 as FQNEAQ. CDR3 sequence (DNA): TGTGCCAGCAGCTTAGTCTGGCTTGAAGCTTTCTTT. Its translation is CASSLVWLEAFF.

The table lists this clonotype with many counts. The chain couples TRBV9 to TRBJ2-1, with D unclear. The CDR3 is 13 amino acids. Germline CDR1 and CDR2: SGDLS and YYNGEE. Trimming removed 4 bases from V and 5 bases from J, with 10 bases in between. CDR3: CASSLVADNEQFF. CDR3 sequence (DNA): TGTGCCAGCAGCCTAGTAGCTGACAATGAGCAGTTCTTC.

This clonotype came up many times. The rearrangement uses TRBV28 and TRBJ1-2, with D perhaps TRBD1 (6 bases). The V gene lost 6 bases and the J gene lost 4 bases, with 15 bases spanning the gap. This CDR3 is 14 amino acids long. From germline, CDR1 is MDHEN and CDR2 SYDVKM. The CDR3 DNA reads TGTGCCAGCAGCCTAAGACAGGCTTCCTATGGCTACACCTTC. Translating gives CASSLRQASYGYTF.

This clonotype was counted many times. The CDR3 DNA follows: TGTGCCAGCAGACAGACGGGTGGGGGCACTGAAGCTTTCTTT. Its translation: CASRQTGGGTEAFF. This chain connects TRBV4-2 to TRBJ1-1, with a weak D call TRBD1 (5 bases). The CDR3 length is 14 residues. Between the trimmed V and J ends, which lost 6 bases and 4 bases, there was a span of 15 bases. Germline V gene data show CDR1 as LGHNA and CDR2 as YNFKEQ.

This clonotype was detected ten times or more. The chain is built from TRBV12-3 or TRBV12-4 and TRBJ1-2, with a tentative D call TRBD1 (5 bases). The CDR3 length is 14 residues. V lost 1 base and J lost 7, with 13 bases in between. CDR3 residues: CASSLVGRAGGYTF. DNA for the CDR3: TGTGCCAGCAGTTTAGTGGGCAGGGCAGGTGGCTACACCTTC.

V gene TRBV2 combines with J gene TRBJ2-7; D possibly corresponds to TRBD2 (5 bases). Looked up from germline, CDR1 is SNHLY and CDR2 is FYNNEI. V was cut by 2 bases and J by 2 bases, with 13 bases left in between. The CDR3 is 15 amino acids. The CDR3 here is CASSESGVPTYEQYF. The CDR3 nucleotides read TGTGCCAGCAGTGAATCCGGGGTCCCAACCTACGAGCAGTACTTC. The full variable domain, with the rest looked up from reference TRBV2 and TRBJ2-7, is EPEVTQTPSHQVTQMGQEVILRCVPISNHLYFYWYRQILGQKVEFLVSFYNNEISEKSEIFDDQFSVERPDGSNFTLKIRSTKLEDSAMYFCASSESGVPTYEQYFGPGTRLTVT.